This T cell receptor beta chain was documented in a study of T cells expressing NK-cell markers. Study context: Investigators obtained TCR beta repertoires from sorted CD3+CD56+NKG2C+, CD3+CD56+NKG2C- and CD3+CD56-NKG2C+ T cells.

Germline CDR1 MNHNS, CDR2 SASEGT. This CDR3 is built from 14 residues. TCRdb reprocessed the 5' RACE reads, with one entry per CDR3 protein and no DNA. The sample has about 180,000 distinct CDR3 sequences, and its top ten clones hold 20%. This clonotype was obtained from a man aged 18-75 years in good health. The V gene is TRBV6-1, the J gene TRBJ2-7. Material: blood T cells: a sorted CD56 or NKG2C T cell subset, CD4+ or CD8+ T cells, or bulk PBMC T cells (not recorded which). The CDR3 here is CASSEKAEWDEQYF.